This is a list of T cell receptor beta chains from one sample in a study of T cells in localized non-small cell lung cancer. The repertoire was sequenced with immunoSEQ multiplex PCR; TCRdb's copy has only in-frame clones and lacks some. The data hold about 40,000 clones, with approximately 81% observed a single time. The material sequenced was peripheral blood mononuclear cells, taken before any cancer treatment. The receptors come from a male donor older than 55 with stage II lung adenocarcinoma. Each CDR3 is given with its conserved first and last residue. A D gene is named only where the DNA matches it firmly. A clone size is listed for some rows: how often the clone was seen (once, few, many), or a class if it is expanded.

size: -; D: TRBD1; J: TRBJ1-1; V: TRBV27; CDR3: CASRRTGPGEAFF; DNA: TGTGCCAGCAGACGGACAGGGCCGGGTGAAGCTTTCTTT
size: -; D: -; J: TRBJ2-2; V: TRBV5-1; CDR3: CASRGIVDTGELFF; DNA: TGCGCCAGCAGGGGGATCGTGGACACCGGGGAGCTGTTTTTT
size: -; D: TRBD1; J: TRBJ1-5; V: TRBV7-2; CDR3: CASTQGGVVGQPQHF; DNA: TGTGCCAGCACCCAGGGGGGGGTCGTGGGGCAGCCCCAGCATTTT
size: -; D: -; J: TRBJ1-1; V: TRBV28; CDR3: CASSLIPLRFEAFF; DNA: TGTGCCAGCAGTTTAATTCCCTTGAGATTTGAAGCTTTCTTT
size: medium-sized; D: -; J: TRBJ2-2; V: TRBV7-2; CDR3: CASSSQITGELFF; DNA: TGTGCCAGCAGCTCCCAAATCACCGGGGAGCTGTTTTTT
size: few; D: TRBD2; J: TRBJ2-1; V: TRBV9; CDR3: CASSVVAGAVNEQFF; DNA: TGTGCCAGCAGCGTCGTAGCGGGAGCAGTCAATGAGCAGTTCTTC
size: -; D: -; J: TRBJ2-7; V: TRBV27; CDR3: CASSFTGSGEQYF; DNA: TGTGCCAGCAGTTTTACAGGGTCTGGCGAGCAGTACTTC
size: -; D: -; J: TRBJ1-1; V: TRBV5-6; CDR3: CASSFVVRSNTEAFF; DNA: TGTGCCAGCAGCTTCGTAGTTCGGTCCAACACTGAAGCTTTCTTT
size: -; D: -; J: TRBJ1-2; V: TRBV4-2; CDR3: CASSQDSAGLYGYTF; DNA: TGTGCCAGCAGCCAAGATAGCGCAGGGCTCTATGGCTACACCTTC
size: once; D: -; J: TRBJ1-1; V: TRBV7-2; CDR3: CASSWRNTEAFF; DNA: TGTGCCAGCAGTTGGAGGAACACTGAAGCTTTCTTT
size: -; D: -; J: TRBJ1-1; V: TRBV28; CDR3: CASRPGQQPSKAFF; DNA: TGTGCCAGCAGGCCAGGACAGCAACCATCAAAAGCTTTCTTT
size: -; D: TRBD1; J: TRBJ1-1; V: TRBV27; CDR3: CASSSRGQRSPGEAFF; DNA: TGTGCCAGCAGTTCCCGGGGACAGCGATCTCCGGGTGAAGCTTTCTTT
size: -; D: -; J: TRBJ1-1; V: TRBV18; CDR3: CASSPNRANTEAFF; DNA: TGTGCCAGCTCACCAAACAGGGCTAACACTGAAGCTTTCTTT
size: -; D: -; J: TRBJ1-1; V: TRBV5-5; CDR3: CASTQGFEAFF; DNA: TGTGCCAGCACCCAAGGATTTGAAGCTTTCTTT
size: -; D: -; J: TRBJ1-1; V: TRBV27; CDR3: CASSFRARNTEAFF; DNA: TGTGCCAGCAGTTTTAGGGCGAGGAACACTGAAGCTTTCTTT
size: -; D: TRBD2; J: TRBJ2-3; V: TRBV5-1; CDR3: CASSLALAEGTDTQYF; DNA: TGCGCCAGCAGCTTGGCACTAGCGGAGGGGACAGATACGCAGTATTTT
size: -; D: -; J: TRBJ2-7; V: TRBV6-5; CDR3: CASSLSGQNYEQYF; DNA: TGTGCCAGCAGTTTAAGCGGGCAGAACTACGAGCAGTACTTC
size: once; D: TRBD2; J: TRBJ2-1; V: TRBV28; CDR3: CASSSSGPTYNEQFF; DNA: TGTGCCAGCAGTTCTAGCGGGCCTACCTACAATGAGCAGTTCTTC
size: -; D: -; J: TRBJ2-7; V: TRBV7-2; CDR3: CASSLRGSEQYF; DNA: TGTGCCAGCAGCTTAAGGGGGAGCGAGCAGTACTTC
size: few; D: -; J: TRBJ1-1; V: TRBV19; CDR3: CASILTGHTEAFF; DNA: TGTGCCAGTATTCTTACAGGGCACACTGAAGCTTTCTTT
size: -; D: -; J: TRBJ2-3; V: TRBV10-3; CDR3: CATREGLGTDTQYF; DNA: TGTGCCACCAGAGAGGGATTGGGCACAGATACGCAGTATTTT
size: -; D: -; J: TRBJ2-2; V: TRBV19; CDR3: CASSAGNANTGELFF; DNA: TGTGCCAGTAGTGCCGGGAACGCGAACACCGGGGAGCTGTTTTTT
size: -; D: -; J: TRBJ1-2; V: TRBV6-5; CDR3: CASSYYEEAGYTF; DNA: TGTGCCAGCAGTTACTACGAGGAGGCTGGCTACACCTTC
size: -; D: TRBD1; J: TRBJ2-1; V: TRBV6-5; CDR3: CASSYNGRGMGEQFF; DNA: TGTGCCAGCAGTTACAATGGCAGGGGGATGGGCGAGCAGTTCTTC
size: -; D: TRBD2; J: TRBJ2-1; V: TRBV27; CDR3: CASSFSAGDFHNEQFF; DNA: TGTGCCAGCAGTTTCTCAGCGGGAGATTTTCACAATGAGCAGTTCTTC
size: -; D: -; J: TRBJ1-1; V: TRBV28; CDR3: CASSLIGGPEAFF; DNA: TGTGCCAGCAGTTTGATTGGGGGACCTGAAGCTTTCTTT
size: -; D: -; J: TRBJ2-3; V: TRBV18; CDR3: CASSPADRDTQYF; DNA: TGTGCCAGCTCACCAGCCGACAGAGATACGCAGTATTTT
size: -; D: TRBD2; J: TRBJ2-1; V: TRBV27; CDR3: CASSTVSGSDSYNEQFF; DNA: TGTGCCAGCAGTACAGTTAGCGGGAGTGACTCCTACAATGAGCAGTTCTTC
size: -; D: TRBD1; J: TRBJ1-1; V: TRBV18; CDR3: CASSPEGAATEAFF; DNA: TGTGCCAGCTCACCCGAGGGGGCGGCCACTGAAGCTTTCTTT
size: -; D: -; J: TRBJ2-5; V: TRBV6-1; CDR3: CASSVTDQETQYF; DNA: TGTGCCAGCAGTGTGACAGATCAAGAGACCCAGTACTTC
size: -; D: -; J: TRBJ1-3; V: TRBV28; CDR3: CASSFPGRGNTIYF; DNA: TGTGCCAGCAGTTTCCCGGGACGTGGAAACACCATATATTTT
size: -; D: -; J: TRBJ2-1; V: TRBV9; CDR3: CASSVRVGGYDEQFF; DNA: TGTGCCAGCAGCGTTAGGGTTGGAGGGTACGATGAGCAGTTCTTC
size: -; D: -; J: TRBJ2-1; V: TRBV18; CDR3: CASSPVGGQVYNEQFF; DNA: TGTGCCAGCTCACCAGTGGGGGGCCAAGTGTACAATGAGCAGTTCTTC
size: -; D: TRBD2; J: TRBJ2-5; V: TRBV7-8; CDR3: CASSLSGRKETQYF; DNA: TGTGCCAGCAGCCTCAGCGGGAGAAAAGAGACCCAGTACTTC
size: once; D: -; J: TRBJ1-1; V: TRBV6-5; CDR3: CASSLPQNTEAFF; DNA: TGTGCCAGCAGCTTACCCCAGAACACTGAAGCTTTCTTT
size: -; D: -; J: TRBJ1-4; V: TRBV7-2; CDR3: CASSLVYGEKLFF; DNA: TGTGCCAGCAGCTTAGTGTACGGTGAAAAACTGTTTTTT
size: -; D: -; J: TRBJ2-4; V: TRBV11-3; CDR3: CASSLDRRILAKNIQYF; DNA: TGTGCCAGCAGCTTAGATAGGAGGATACTAGCCAAAAACATTCAGTACTTC
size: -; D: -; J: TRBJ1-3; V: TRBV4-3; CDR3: CASSPDRVGTGNTIYF; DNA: TGCGCCAGCAGCCCTGACCGCGTCGGAACGGGAAACACCATATATTTT
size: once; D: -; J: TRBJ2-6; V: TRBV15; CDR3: CATSRGGVSGANVLTF; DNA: TGTGCCACCAGCAGAGGCGGGGTCTCTGGGGCCAACGTCCTGACTTTC
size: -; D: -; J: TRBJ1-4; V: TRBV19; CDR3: CASKTQITNEKLFF; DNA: TGTGCCAGTAAGACCCAGATAACTAATGAAAAACTGTTTTTT